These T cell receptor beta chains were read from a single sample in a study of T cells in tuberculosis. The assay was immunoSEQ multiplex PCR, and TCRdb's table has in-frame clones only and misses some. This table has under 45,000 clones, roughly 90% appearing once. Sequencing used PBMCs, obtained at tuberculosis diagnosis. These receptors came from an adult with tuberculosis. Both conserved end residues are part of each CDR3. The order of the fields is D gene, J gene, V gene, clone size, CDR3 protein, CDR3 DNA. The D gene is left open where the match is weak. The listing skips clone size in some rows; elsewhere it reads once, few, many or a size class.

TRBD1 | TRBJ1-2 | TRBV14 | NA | CASSLYEDRTDGYTF | TGTGCCAGCAGCCTCTACGAGGACAGGACAGATGGCTACACCTTC
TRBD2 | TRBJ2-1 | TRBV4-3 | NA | CASSQALAAYNEQFF | TGCGCCAGCAGCCAAGCACTAGCGGCCTACAATGAGCAGTTCTTC
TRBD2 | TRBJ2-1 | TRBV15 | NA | CATSPRGGGAYNEQFF | TGTGCCACCAGCCCAAGGGGCGGGGGAGCCTACAATGAGCAGTTCTTC
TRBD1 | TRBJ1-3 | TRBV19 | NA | CATGQFSGNTIYF | TGTGCCACGGGACAGTTCTCTGGAAACACCATATATTTT
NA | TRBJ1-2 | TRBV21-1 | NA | CASSKPTAQNYGYTF | TGTGCCAGCAGCAAACCTACAGCTCAGAACTATGGCTACACCTTC
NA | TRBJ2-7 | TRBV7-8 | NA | CASSRGREQYF | TGTGCCAGCAGCCGAGGTAGGGAGCAGTACTTC
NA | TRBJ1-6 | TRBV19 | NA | CASARTVDSPLHF | TGTGCCAGTGCCCGGACAGTGGATTCACCCCTCCACTTT
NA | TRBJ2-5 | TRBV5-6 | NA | CASSFGAGVETQYF | TGTGCCAGCAGCTTTGGGGCAGGGGTGGAGACCCAGTACTTC
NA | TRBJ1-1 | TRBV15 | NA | CATSRGVFRFEAFF | TGTGCCACCAGCAGAGGGGTTTTCAGGTTTGAAGCTTTCTTT
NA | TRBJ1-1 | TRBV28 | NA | CASSLPHGQREAFF | TGTGCCAGCAGTTTACCACACGGACAAAGGGAAGCTTTCTTT
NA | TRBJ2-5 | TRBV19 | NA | CASSLEGNIQETQYF | TGTGCCAGTAGTCTCGAGGGAAACATTCAAGAGACCCAGTACTTC
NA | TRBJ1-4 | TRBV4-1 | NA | CASSQGIQHNEKLFF | TGCGCCAGCAGCCAAGGGATACAGCATAATGAAAAACTGTTTTTT
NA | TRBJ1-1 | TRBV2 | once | CASSRRTGKNTEAFF | TGTGCCAGCAGTCGCCGGACGGGAAAGAACACTGAAGCTTTCTTT
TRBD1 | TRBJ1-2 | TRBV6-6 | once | CASSYGQVLSYGYTF | TGTGCCAGCAGCTACGGACAGGTTCTTTCCTATGGCTACACCTTC
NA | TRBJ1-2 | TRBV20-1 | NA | CSATGTFGYTF | TGCAGTGCTACGGGGACATTCGGCTACACCTTC
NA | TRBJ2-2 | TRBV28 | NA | CASSLVLEGTGELFF | TGTGCCAGCAGTTTAGTTTTGGAGGGGACCGGGGAGCTGTTTTTT
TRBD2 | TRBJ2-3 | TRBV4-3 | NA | CASSQVLAGALGDTQYF | TGCGCCAGCAGCCAAGTACTAGCGGGGGCCCTCGGGGATACGCAGTATTTT
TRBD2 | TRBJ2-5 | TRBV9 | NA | CASRPGGASGAETQYF | TGTGCCAGCAGACCTGGGGGAGCTAGCGGGGCAGAGACCCAGTACTTC
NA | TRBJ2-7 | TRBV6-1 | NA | CASRSPAYEQYF | TGTGCCAGCAGAAGCCCTGCCTACGAGCAGTACTTC
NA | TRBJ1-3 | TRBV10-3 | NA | CAISERGNTIYF | TGTGCCATCAGTGAAAGGGGGAACACCATATATTTT
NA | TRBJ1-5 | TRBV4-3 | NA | CASSQEWQGGNQPQHF | TGCGCCAGCAGCCAAGAATGGCAGGGCGGCAATCAGCCCCAGCATTTT
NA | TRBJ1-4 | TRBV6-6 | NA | CASSYGRGATNEKLFF | TGTGCCAGCAGTTACGGCAGGGGTGCAACTAATGAAAAACTGTTTTTT
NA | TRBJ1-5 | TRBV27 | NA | CASSTNANQPQHF | TGTGCCAGCAGTACCAACGCGAATCAGCCCCAGCATTTT
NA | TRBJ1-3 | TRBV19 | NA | CASSRTGDFSGNTIYF | TGTGCCAGTAGTCGAACAGGAGACTTCTCTGGAAACACCATATATTTT
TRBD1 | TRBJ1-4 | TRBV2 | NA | CASSGQGLFF | TGTGCCAGCAGCGGACAGGGACTGTTTTTT
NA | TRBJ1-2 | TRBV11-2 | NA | CASSHPGVYGYTF | TGTGCCAGCAGCCACCCCGGAGTTTATGGCTACACCTTC
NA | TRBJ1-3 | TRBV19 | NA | CASEIGGLSGNTIYF | TGTGCCAGTGAAATCGGGGGGTTATCCGGAAACACCATATATTTT
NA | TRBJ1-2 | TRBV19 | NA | CASSIANPVLRGYTF | TGTGCCAGTAGTATAGCAAACCCGGTCTTACGGGGCTACACCTTC
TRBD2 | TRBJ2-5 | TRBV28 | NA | CASSTAGGFQETQYF | TGTGCCAGCAGTACCGCGGGGGGCTTCCAAGAGACCCAGTACTTC
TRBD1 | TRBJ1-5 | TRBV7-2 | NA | CASSYKGAVDQPQHF | TGTGCCAGCAGCTATAAGGGGGCGGTGGATCAGCCCCAGCATTTT
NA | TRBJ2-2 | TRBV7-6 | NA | CASSSWVDTNTGELFF | TGTGCCAGCAGCTCCTGGGTGGACACTAACACCGGGGAGCTGTTTTTT
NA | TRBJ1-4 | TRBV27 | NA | CASRTGRFSDEKLFF | TGTGCCAGCAGAACAGGGCGATTTTCGGATGAAAAACTGTTTTTT
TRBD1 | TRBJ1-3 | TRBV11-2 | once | CASSSRAGTGIDGNTIYF | TGTGCCAGCAGCTCACGGGCCGGGACAGGGATCGATGGAAACACCATATATTTT
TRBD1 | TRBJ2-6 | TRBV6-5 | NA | CASGQGSSGANVLTF | TGTGCCTCCGGACAGGGAAGCTCTGGGGCCAACGTCCTGACTTTC
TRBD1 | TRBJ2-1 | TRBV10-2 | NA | CASSVGTGSYNEQFF | TGCGCCAGCAGTGTTGGGACAGGCTCCTACAATGAGCAGTTCTTC
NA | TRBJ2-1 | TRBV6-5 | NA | CASRSYLARDEQFF | TGTGCCAGCCGCTCTTACCTAGCTCGCGATGAGCAGTTCTTC
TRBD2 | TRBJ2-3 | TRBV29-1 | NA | CSVERLAGASTDTQYF | TGCAGCGTAGAAAGACTAGCGGGGGCCTCCACAGATACGCAGTATTTT
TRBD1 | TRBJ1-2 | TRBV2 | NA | CASSVRGPGGYTF | TGTGCCAGCAGTGTCAGGGGGCCTGGGGGCTACACCTTC
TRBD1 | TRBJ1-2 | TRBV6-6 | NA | CASSSDWTGDGYTF | TGTGCCAGCAGTTCCGACTGGACAGGGGATGGCTACACCTTC
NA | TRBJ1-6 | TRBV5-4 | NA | CASSVQVSNSPLHF | TGTGCCAGCAGCGTTCAGGTTTCCAATTCACCCCTCCACTTT
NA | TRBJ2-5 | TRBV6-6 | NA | CASSYTQGLGETQYF | TGTGCCAGCAGTTATACCCAGGGGCTGGGAGAGACCCAGTACTTC
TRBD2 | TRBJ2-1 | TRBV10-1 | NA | CASSEGLAVNEQFF | TGCGCCAGCAGTGAAGGACTAGCGGTCAATGAGCAGTTCTTC
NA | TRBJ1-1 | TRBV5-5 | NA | CASSLEGRGPAFF | TGTGCCAGCAGCTTGGAGGGGAGGGGACCAGCTTTCTTT
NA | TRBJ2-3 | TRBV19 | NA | CASSIGPGLGGTDTQYF | TGTGCCAGTAGTATAGGGCCGGGACTCGGAGGCACAGATACGCAGTATTTT
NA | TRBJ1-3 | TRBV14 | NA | CASKDSSGNTIYF | TGTGCCAGCAAAGACAGCTCTGGAAACACCATATATTTT
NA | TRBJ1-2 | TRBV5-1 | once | CASRGQDYGYTF | TGCGCCAGCAGGGGGCAAGACTATGGCTACACCTTC
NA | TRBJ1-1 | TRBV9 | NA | CASSVTGSNTEAFF | TGTGCCAGCAGCGTAACAGGGTCGAACACTGAAGCTTTCTTT
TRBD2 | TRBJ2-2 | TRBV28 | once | CASHNGLGGAAGELFF | TGTGCCAGCCACAACGGGCTCGGGGGGGCCGCCGGGGAGCTGTTTTTT
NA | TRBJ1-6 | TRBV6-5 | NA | CASTRGPSYNSPLHF | TGTGCCAGCACCCGAGGGCCATCCTATAATTCACCCCTCCACTTT
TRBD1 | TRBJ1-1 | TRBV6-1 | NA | CASSEDRGVTEAFF | TGTGCCAGCAGTGAGGACAGGGGGGTCACTGAAGCTTTCTTT
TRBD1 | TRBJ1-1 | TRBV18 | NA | CASSPLQGQNTEAFF | TGTGCCAGCTCACCACTACAGGGGCAGAACACTGAAGCTTTCTTT
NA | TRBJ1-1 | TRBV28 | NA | CASSYSGEAFF | TGTGCCAGCAGTTATTCAGGGGAGGCTTTCTTT
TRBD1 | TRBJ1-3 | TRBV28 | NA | CASGEQGFSGNTIYF | TGTGCCAGCGGAGAACAGGGGTTCTCTGGAAACACCATATATTTT